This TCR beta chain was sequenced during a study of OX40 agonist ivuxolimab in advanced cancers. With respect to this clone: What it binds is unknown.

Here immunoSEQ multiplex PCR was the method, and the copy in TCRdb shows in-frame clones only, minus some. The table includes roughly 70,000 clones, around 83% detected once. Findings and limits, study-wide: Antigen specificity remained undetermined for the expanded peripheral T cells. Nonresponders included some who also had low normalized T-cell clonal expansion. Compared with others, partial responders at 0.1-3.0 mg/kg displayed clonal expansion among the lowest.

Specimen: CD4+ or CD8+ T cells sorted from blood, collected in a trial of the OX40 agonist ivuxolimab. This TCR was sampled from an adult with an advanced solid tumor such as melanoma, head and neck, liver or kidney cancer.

CDR3 protein: CASSPGTGQVELFF. The DNA for the CDR3 is TGTGCCAGCAGCCCGGGTACAGGCCAGGTGGAGCTGTTTTTT. This chain joins TRBV4-2 and TRBJ2-2; a possible D gene is TRBD1 (5 bases). This CDR3 is 14 amino acids long. Trimming pared 4 bases from V and 10 bases from J, leaving 16 bases between. Germline lookup yields CDR1 LGHNA and CDR2 YNFKEQ.